Shown below are 27 T cell receptor beta chains from a single sample sequenced in a study of blood T cell repertoires in COVID-19. This table comes from immunoSEQ multiplex PCR, and its TCRdb copy is limited to in-frame clones, with some not included. The table lists approximately 200,000 clones, 70% to 90% of them singletons, with more than 2.5% in the top ten. The sequencing input was peripheral blood. The receptors originated from a man aged 55 to 70 with acute or convalescent COVID-19.

This clone was seen once. This chain joins TRBV24-1 and TRBJ2-5, with TRBD2 matching over 8 bases. The germline V gene has CDR1 KGHDR and CDR2 SFDVKD. After removal of 4 bases from V and 1 base from J, the junction contained 4 bases not matched to a gene. The CDR3 loop spans 15 amino acids. CDR3 loop: CATSEGRGAQETQYF. The DNA for the CDR3 is TGTGCCACCAGTGAGGGGCGGGGGGCCCAAGAGACCCAGTACTTC.

The chain joins TRBV6-2 or TRBV6-3 to TRBJ2-1; tentative D call: TRBD2 (5 bases). Trimming shortened V by 5 bases and J by 0 bases, and 11 bases separated the two germline ends. The CDR3 spans 15 residues. Germline V gene data show CDR1 as MNHEY and CDR2 as SVGEGT. The DNA for the CDR3 is TGTGCCAGCAGTACTCCGGGATCCTCCTACAATGAGCAGTTCTTC. It is translated as CASSTPGSSYNEQFF.

The chain links TRBV7-9 to TRBJ1-4; D might be TRBD1 (6 bases). Trimming removed 2 bases at V and 3 bases at J, with 16 bases between. Germline V CDR1 and CDR2: SEHNR, FQNEAQ (reference sequence). This CDR3 has 17 amino acids. CDR3 sequence (DNA): TGTGCCAGCAGCTTACAGGGGATTGTAGGGGCTAATGAAAAACTGTTTTTT. Translation gives CASSLQGIVGANEKLFF.

This chain joins TRBV11-2 and TRBJ2-7, with D possibly being TRBD1 (6 bases). The CDR3 consists of 16 residues. Germline-derived CDR1 and CDR2 are SGHAT and FQNNGV. V dropped 3 bases and J dropped 5 bases, with 20 bases sitting between them. The CDR3 loop reads CASSFTGIWDPHEQYF. The CDR3, as DNA: TGTGCCAGCAGCTTTACAGGGATTTGGGACCCCCACGAGCAGTACTTC.

The V call is TRBV5-4, the J call TRBJ2-2, with TRBD1 as a possible D gene (6 bases). Trimming pared 1 base from V and 5 bases from J, leaving 9 bases between. The CDR3 consists of 14 residues. Germline assignment: CDR1 SGHNT and CDR2 YYREEE (reference sequence). The CDR3 coding sequence is TGTGCCAGCAGCTTGACAGGGCGAACCGGGGAGCTGTTTTTT. It specifies CASSLTGRTGELFF.

V usage is TRBV24-1 and J usage is TRBJ2-7, with TRBD2 matching 12 bases. The germline CDR1 and CDR2 sequences are KGHDR and SFDVKD. CDR3 length: 14 amino acids. After removal of 3 bases from V and 7 bases from J, the junction contained 3 bases not matched to a gene. The CDR3, as DNA: TGTGCCACCAGTGATCCCGGACTAGCGGGGGAGCAGTACTTC. Translating it yields CATSDPGLAGEQYF.

The chain links TRBV19 to TRBJ2-1, with a weak D call TRBD2 (6 bases). In germline, CDR1 is LNHDA, CDR2 SQIVND (reference sequence). The CDR3 is made up of 14 amino acids. Trimming pared 3 bases from V and 7 bases from J, leaving 13 bases between. The CDR3 DNA is TGTGCCAGTAGTATGATCGCGGGACGGAATGAGCAGTTCTTC. Its translation: CASSMIAGRNEQFF.

V gene TRBV6-2 or TRBV6-3 combines with J gene TRBJ2-7; TRBD1 matches 11 bases. V lost 5 bases, J lost 3 bases, and 6 bases stayed unmatched. The CDR3 runs 15 residues. The germline V gene has CDR1 MNHEY and CDR2 SVGEGT. This chain's CDR3 is CASSPGGTGGYEQYF. CDR3 nucleotides: TGTGCCAGCAGTCCCGGGGGGACAGGGGGCTACGAGCAGTACTTC.

The J gene is TRBJ2-1, the V gene TRBV6-5; maybe TRBD1 (5 bases). The germline V and J ends were trimmed by 2 bases and 6 bases, with 8 bases remaining between them. This CDR3 comprises 13 residues. CDR1 is MNHEY, CDR2 SVGAGI, per germline. This chain's CDR3 is CASSYGRANEQFF. The CDR3 DNA is TGTGCCAGCAGTTACGGCAGGGCCAATGAGCAGTTCTTC.

V usage is TRBV28 and J usage is TRBJ2-3; possibly TRBD2 for D (5 bases). The germline gives CDR1 MDHEN, CDR2 SYDVKM. The CDR3 loop spans 16 amino acids. The V gene lost 5 bases and the J gene lost 1 base, with 16 bases spanning the gap. The DNA of the CDR3 is TGTGCCAGCAGTCCGTGGAGCGGACTTGGCACAGATACGCAGTATTTT. Its translation: CASSPWSGLGTDTQYF.

V is TRBV11-3 and J is TRBJ2-1, with 8 bases lining up with TRBD1. This CDR3 spans 13 amino acids. The junction had 6 bases not matched to a gene; V was cut back by 3 bases and J by 11 bases. The germline CDR1 and CDR2 sequences are SGHNT and YENEEA. In DNA form, the CDR3 reads TGTGCCAGCAGCTTTACTGACAGGGGACAGCAGTTCTTC. Translation gives CASSFTDRGQQFF.

This chain uses TRBV27 with TRBJ1-5, with 10 bases identical to TRBD1. Germline V gene lookup returns CDR1 MNHEY and CDR2 SMNVEV (reference sequence). This CDR3 contains 15 residues. V was pared by 10 bases and J by 7 bases, with 13 bases of the junction left unmatched. The DNA for the CDR3 is TGTGCCACCGTAGAGCGGACAGGGGGACTCCAGCCCCAGCATTTT. Protein: CATVERTGGLQPQHF.

V usage is TRBV19 and J usage is TRBJ2-3; TRBD1 matches 8 bases. Germline CDR1 and CDR2: LNHDA and SQIVND (reference sequence). V shed 3 bases and J 3 bases; nucleotides not matched to a gene: 5. The CDR3 is made up of 15 amino acids. As DNA, the CDR3 is TGTGCCAGTAGTATCCCCAGGGGGCGGACAGATACGCAGTATTTT. As protein: CASSIPRGRTDTQYF.

This clone has only one observation. The gene calls are TRBV5-1 and TRBJ2-7, with D possibly matching TRBD1 (6 bases). With 4 bases removed from V and 2 bases from J, the gap between germline ends came to 10 bases. CDR1 and CDR2 from the germline V gene are SGHRS and YFSETQ. This CDR3 has 13 residues. In DNA, the CDR3 is TGCGCCAGCAGCCGTACAGGGACCTACGAGCAGTACTTC. This codes for CASSRTGTYEQYF.

V is TRBV2 and J is TRBJ2-7; TRBD1 agrees at 8 bases. The germline V gene has CDR1 SNHLY and CDR2 FYNNEI. The CDR3 runs to 14 residues. The V and J ends lost 2 bases and 4 bases, in that order; junction bases with no gene match: 4. The CDR3 region has the DNA TGTGCCAGCAGTGAAACCGGGACAGGATACGAGCAGTACTTC. It codes for CASSETGTGYEQYF.

The CDR3 sequence: CASSLAGGALNTEAFF. The CDR3 DNA reads as TGCGCCAGCAGCTTGGCCGGCGGAGCACTGAACACTGAAGCTTTCTTT. The rearrangement joins TRBV5-1 to TRBJ1-1; D not certain. Germline assignment: CDR1 SGHRS and CDR2 YFSETQ. The CDR3 has 16 residues. Trimming removed 0 bases from V and 0 bases from J, with 12 bases in between.

This sequence joins TRBV18 and TRBJ2-7, with 9 bases that match TRBD1. This CDR3 has 14 amino acids. The ends lost 6 bases at V and 7 bases at J; junction bases unmatched: 10. Germline values: CDR1 KGHSH, CDR2 LQKENI. CDR3 residues: CASSPGTGKVEQYF. The DNA for the CDR3 is TGTGCCAGCTCGCCCGGGACAGGGAAGGTTGAGCAGTACTTC.

The chain uses TRBV5-4 and TRBJ1-2; 7 positions match TRBD1. The V gene end was trimmed by 5 bases and the J gene end by 3 bases; junction bases not matched to a gene: 10. Germline CDR1 is SGHNT and CDR2 is YYREEE (reference sequence). The CDR3 length is 15 residues. Here the CDR3 reads CASSSNPTGYYGYTF. The CDR3 DNA is TGTGCCAGCAGTTCTAACCCGACAGGGTACTATGGCTACACCTTC.

The V call is TRBV5-1, the J call TRBJ2-3; 7 bases map to TRBD2. The CDR3 length is 14 residues. Trimming removed 7 bases from V and 4 bases from J; junction bases left unmatched: 9. CDR1 is SGHRS, CDR2 YFSETQ, per germline. The CDR3 is CASSPREVSDTQYF. CDR3 DNA: TGCGCCAGCTCCCCCCGGGAGGTTTCAGATACGCAGTATTTT.

The chain has TRBV30 and TRBJ2-5, with a possible D match to TRBD2 (6 bases). Deletions cut 1 base from V and 0 bases from J, with 18 bases between. The CDR3 is 17 residues long. Germline lookup yields CDR1 GTSNPN and CDR2 SVGIG (reference sequence). Written as DNA, the CDR3 is TGTGCCTGGAGTGGGCTCGGGATAGCGGAGTACCAAGAGACCCAGTACTTC. Its protein is CAWSGLGIAEYQETQYF.

This rearrangement joins TRBV7-8 to TRBJ2-3, with 15 nucleotides matching TRBD2. The CDR3 length is 18 residues. The V gene's germline CDR1 is SGHVS and CDR2 FQNEAQ. V lost 1 base, J lost 6 bases, and 8 bases stayed unmatched. The CDR3 loop reads CASSLGGLAGGGPDTQYF. The CDR3 DNA follows: TGTGCCAGCAGCTTAGGGGGACTAGCGGGAGGAGGACCGGATACGCAGTATTTT. The whole variable domain, filled in from reference TRBV7-8 and TRBJ2-3, reads GAGVSQSPRYKVAKRGQDVALRCDPISGHVSLFWYQQALGQGPEFLTYFQNEAQLDKSGLPSDRFFAERPEGSVSTLKIQRTQQEDSAVYLCASSLGGLAGGGPDTQYFGPGTRLTVL.

The chain joins TRBV6-6 to TRBJ2-7; TRBD2 matches at 7 bases. The CDR3 extends over 12 amino acids. The J segment lost 7 bases and the V segment lost 8 bases, leaving 8 bases of the junction unmatched. CDR1 is MNHNY and CDR2 is SVGAGI in the germline V gene (reference sequence). DNA of the CDR3: TGTGCCAGCGAAGGCGGGAGCGGTGAGCAGTACTTC. Its translation is CASEGGSGEQYF.

The chain joins TRBV19 to TRBJ2-5; 11 bases line up with TRBD2. The V and J ends lost 9 bases and 1 base, in that order; junction bases with no gene match: 16. Germline CDR1 is LNHDA and CDR2 is SQIVND (reference sequence). CDR3 length: 18 amino acids. The CDR3 DNA is TGTGCCAGCAAGAACAGGGGAGGTAGCGGGAGGGCCCAAGAGACCCAGTACTTC. As protein: CASKNRGGSGRAQETQYF.

The rearrangement joins TRBV7-9 to TRBJ2-1; 10 nucleotides align to TRBD2. Per the germline V gene, CDR1 is SEHNR and CDR2 is FQNEAQ (reference sequence). The junction had 2 bases not matched to a gene; V was cut back by 0 bases and J by 6 bases. The CDR3 length is 15 residues. The CDR3 protein is CASSLAASGGNEQFF. The CDR3 DNA reads as TGTGCCAGCAGCTTAGCTGCTAGCGGGGGCAATGAGCAGTTCTTC.

The chain is built from TRBV5-1 and TRBJ2-3, with a tentative D call TRBD1 (6 bases). Trimming removed 5 bases from V and 6 bases from J, with 16 bases in between. The CDR3 has 14 amino acids. CDR1 is SGHRS and CDR2 is YFSETQ in the germline V gene. The CDR3 DNA reads as TGCGCCAGCAGTAAAGAGACAGGCCCCGATACGCAGTATTTT. The encoded protein is CASSKETGPDTQYF. Combining the CDR3 with reference TRBV5-1 and TRBJ2-3 gives the whole variable domain KAGVTQTPRYLIKTRGQQVTLSCSPISGHRSVSWYQQTPGQGLQFLFEYFSETQRNKGNFPGRFSGRQFSNSRSEMNVSTLELGDSALYLCASSKETGPDTQYFGPGTRLTVL.

A single count supports this clone. This chain connects TRBV4-3 to TRBJ2-5; a possible D gene is TRBD2 (6 bases). The germline V gene has CDR1 LGHNA and CDR2 YSLEER. The CDR3 consists of 15 residues. Trimming removed 0 bases from V and 7 bases from J, with 15 bases in between. The CDR3 protein is CASSQDVQGAGTQYF. The CDR3 region has the DNA TGCGCCAGCAGCCAAGATGTTCAGGGAGCGGGGACCCAGTACTTC.

The chain employs TRBV29-1 and TRBJ1-5; maybe TRBD1 (5 bases). Germline V gene lookup returns CDR1 SQVTM and CDR2 ANQGSEA. The CDR3 is made up of 15 amino acids. V dropped 3 bases and J dropped 8 bases, with 20 bases sitting between them. CDR3: CSVEGGEQASKPQHF. CDR3 nucleotide sequence: TGCAGCGTTGAGGGGGGGGAACAGGCGAGCAAGCCCCAGCATTTT.